The 31 T cell receptor beta chains below were found in one sample sequenced in a study of beta chain features in type 1 diabetes. Expressed TCRB transcripts got sequenced, as all isolated RNA was reverse transcribed. Some clones are missing from TCRdb's copy, which holds only in-frame ones; the method was immunoSEQ multiplex PCR. The table includes hundreds of thousands of clones, around 15% detected once. Input material: naive CD4+ T cells from blood. The receptors come from a man aged 18 to 30 in good health.

J is TRBJ1-1 and V is TRBV9; TRBD1 might be the D (5 bases). This CDR3 is 15 amino acids long. Germline V gene data show CDR1 as SGDLS and CDR2 as YYNGEE. The V end was cut by 0 bases, the J end by 8 bases, with 17 bases between. This CDR3 is CASSVAPGETTEAFF. As DNA, the CDR3 is TGTGCCAGCAGCGTAGCTCCGGGGGAGACTACCGAAGCTTTCTTT.

The rearrangement joins TRBV7-9 to TRBJ2-7; 9 bases fit TRBD1. After removal of 7 bases from V and 3 bases from J, the junction contained 13 bases not matched to a gene. The CDR3 is 16 amino acids. CDR1 SEHNR and CDR2 FQNEAQ come from the germline V gene (reference sequence). CDR3 sequence (DNA): TGTGCCAGCACCCGGGACAGGGTTTCAGGGGGCTACGAGCAGTACTTC. This gives the protein CASTRDRVSGGYEQYF. The variable domain in full, with the rest retrieved from reference TRBV7-9 and TRBJ2-7, is DTGVSQNPRHKITKRGQNVTFRCDPISEHNRLYWYRQTLGQGPEFLTYFQNEAQLEKSRLLSDRFSAERPKGSFSTLEIQRTEQGDSAMYLCASTRDRVSGGYEQYFGPGTRLTVT.

This clone was seen a handful of times. V is TRBV7-9 and J is TRBJ1-5, with 11 positions matching TRBD1. The V gene's germline CDR1 is SEHNR and CDR2 FQNEAQ (reference sequence). V lost 10 bases, J lost 0 bases, and 11 bases stayed unmatched. This CDR3 spans 17 amino acids. Written as DNA, the CDR3 is TGTGCCATTTCTGGACAGGGGGCGGCCTATAGCAATCAGCCCCAGCATTTT. It translates to CAISGQGAAYSNQPQHF.

The chain links TRBV3-1 (or the pseudogene TRBV3-2) to TRBJ1-6; D unresolved. V lost 7 bases, J lost 9 bases, and 1 base lay in between. CDR1 and CDR2 (germline): LGHDT, YNNKEL (reference sequence). CDR3 length: 9 amino acids. CDR3: CASISPLHF. The CDR3 DNA reads TGTGCCAGCATTTCACCCCTCCACTTT.

CDR3 region: CASSHRQGSNEKLFF. The CDR3 DNA follows: TGCGCCAGCAGCCATAGACAGGGTTCAAATGAAAAACTGTTTTTT. V is TRBV4-3 and J is TRBJ1-4, with 7 positions matching TRBD1. The CDR3 runs 15 residues. In germline, CDR1 is LGHNA, CDR2 YSLEER. V was pared by 3 bases and J by 5 bases, with 6 bases of the junction left unmatched.

The chain combines TRBV6-5 with TRBJ1-5; D call uncertain. The germline V gene encodes CDR1 MNHEY and CDR2 SVGAGI. Between the trimmed V and J ends, which lost 6 bases and 0 bases, there was a span of 3 bases. This CDR3 spans 12 amino acids. For the CDR3, the DNA is TGTGCCAGCAGAAATAGCAATCAGCCCCAGCATTTT. Protein: CASRNSNQPQHF.

The rearrangement links TRBV30 to TRBJ1-5, with 7 bases identical to TRBD1. The CDR3 consists of 15 residues. V shed 3 bases, J shed 2 bases, and the junction held 7 bases outside the gene matches. CDR1 GTSNPN and CDR2 SVGIG come from the germline V gene (reference sequence). The CDR3: CAWRPNRGGNQPQHF. The DNA for the CDR3 is TGTGCCTGGAGGCCAAACAGGGGAGGCAATCAGCCCCAGCATTTT.

A few counts support this clone. The J gene is TRBJ2-1, the V gene TRBV5-4; no clear D. The germline V gene encodes CDR1 SGHNT and CDR2 YYREEE (reference sequence). The CDR3 is 13 residues long. V was clipped by 0 bases and J by 8 bases, with 9 bases between them. CDR3 region: CASSLALSDEQFF. The CDR3 nucleotides are TGTGCCAGCAGCTTGGCCCTGTCAGATGAGCAGTTCTTC. Combining the CDR3 with reference TRBV5-4 and TRBJ2-1 gives the whole variable domain ETGVTQSPTHLIKTRGQQVTLRCSSQSGHNTVSWYQQALGQGPQFIFQYYREEENGRGNFPPRFSGLQFPNYSSELNVNALELDDSALYLCASSLALSDEQFFGPGTRLTVL.

V is TRBV29-1 and J is TRBJ2-7; D is unclear. Germline V CDR1 and CDR2: SQVTM, ANQGSEA. V gave up 2 bases and J gave up 6 bases, with 8 bases separating them. This CDR3 is built from 11 residues. Here the CDR3 reads CSVEKGGEQYF. CDR3 nucleotides: TGCAGCGTTGAAAAGGGTGGCGAGCAGTACTTC.

In DNA form, the CDR3 reads TGTGCCAGCAGCCCAAGGGGGCTCGAAGGCTACACCTTC. This codes for CASSPRGLEGYTF. The rearrangement joins TRBV7-8 to TRBJ1-2; 7 bases are shared with TRBD1. The junction had 8 bases not matched to a gene; V was cut back by 5 bases and J by 8 bases. Germline lookup yields CDR1 SGHVS and CDR2 FQNEAQ. The CDR3 covers 13 residues.

This clone has just a few counts. The chain recombines TRBV28 with TRBJ2-3, with a tentative D call TRBD1 (6 bases). Per germline, CDR1 MDHEN and CDR2 SYDVKM. This CDR3 contains 15 residues. V was cut by 5 bases and J by 1 base, with 13 bases left in between. CDR3 nucleotides: TGTGCCAGCAGTCTGACAGGATTAGGCACAGATACGCAGTATTTT. Amino acid sequence: CASSLTGLGTDTQYF.

This clone was seen more than once but under ten times. The chain uses TRBV5-1 and TRBJ2-2; TRBD2 matches at 8 bases. The CDR3 is 16 residues long. Trimming cost V 6 bases and J 6 bases; bases outside gene matches: 13. The germline gives CDR1 SGHRS, CDR2 YFSETQ. CDR3: CASTVSGTRPSGELFF. Here the CDR3 DNA reads TGCGCCAGCACCGTATCCGGGACTAGGCCCTCCGGGGAGCTGTTTTTT. The variable domain in full, with the rest retrieved from reference TRBV5-1 and TRBJ2-2, is KAGVTQTPRYLIKTRGQQVTLSCSPISGHRSVSWYQQTPGQGLQFLFEYFSETQRNKGNFPGRFSGRQFSNSRSEMNVSTLELGDSALYLCASTVSGTRPSGELFFGEGSRLTVL.

The J gene is TRBJ2-7, the V gene TRBV7-2; TRBD1 might be the D (6 bases). This CDR3 region has 13 residues. Germline V gene data show CDR1 as SGHTA and CDR2 as FQGNSA. Trimming shortened V by 3 bases and J by 5 bases, and 11 bases separated the two germline ends. The CDR3 here is CASSFNRANEQYF. The CDR3 DNA follows: TGTGCCAGCAGCTTTAACAGGGCAAACGAGCAGTACTTC.

This clone has more than one count but fewer than ten. The rearrangement links TRBV5-1 to TRBJ1-5, with a possible D match to TRBD1 (5 bases). Germline CDR1 SGHRS, CDR2 YFSETQ. The CDR3 is 15 residues long. The germline V and J ends were trimmed by 0 bases and 4 bases, with 11 bases remaining between them. CDR3 nucleotide sequence: TGCGCCAGCAGCTTGGCATCAGGGAAGAATCAGCCCCAGCATTTT. The encoded protein is CASSLASGKNQPQHF.

Concerning this clone: Other DNA sequences in the same sample also yield this CDR3. The chain recombines TRBV18 with TRBJ2-3; no definite D call. V was clipped by 5 bases and J by 0 bases, with 0 bases between them. The CDR3 has 11 amino acids. Germline values: CDR1 KGHSH, CDR2 LQKENI. In DNA, the CDR3 is TGTGCCAGCTCAAGCACAGATACGCAGTATTTT. The encoded protein is CASSSTDTQYF.

V and J are TRBV7-2 and TRBJ2-1; TRBD2 matches at 12 bases. CDR3 length: 16 amino acids. Looked up from germline, CDR1 is SGHTA and CDR2 is FQGNSA. V trimming: 2 bases; J trimming: 6 bases; junction bases outside the gene matches: 5. The chain's CDR3 is CASSLTGTSGFNEQFF. In nucleotides, the CDR3 is TGTGCCAGCAGCTTAACCGGGACTAGCGGGTTCAATGAGCAGTTCTTC. The full variable domain, completed using reference TRBV7-2 and TRBJ2-1, is GAGVSQSPSNKVTEKGKDVELRCDPISGHTALYWYRQSLGQGLEFLIYFQGNSAPDKSGLPSDRFSAERTGGSVSTLTIQRTQQEDSAVYLCASSLTGTSGFNEQFFGPGTRLTVL.

CDR3 bases: TGTGCCAGCAGCATGCGTGGCTATGTCGGGACAGCCTACGAGCAGTACTTC. It encodes CASSMRGYVGTAYEQYF. The J gene is TRBJ2-7, the V gene TRBV7-9; 7 bases line up with TRBD1. The CDR3 spans 17 residues. CDR1 is SEHNR, CDR2 FQNEAQ, per germline (reference sequence). Trimming at V came to 5 bases and at J to 2 bases, leaving 15 bases not matched to a gene.

This clone was seen only a few times. The genes are TRBV9 and TRBJ1-1; TRBD1 might be the D (5 bases). The V end was cut by 0 bases, the J end by 1 base, with 10 bases between. The germline CDR1 and CDR2 sequences are SGDLS and YYNGEE. This CDR3 region has 15 residues. The CDR3 spells CASSVDRSPNTEAFF. The CDR3 coding sequence is TGTGCCAGCAGCGTAGACAGGAGTCCGAACACTGAAGCTTTCTTT.

This clone was observed a handful of times. The genes are TRBV10-3 and TRBJ2-1; 8 positions agree with TRBD1. V lost 11 bases to trimming and J lost 3 bases; unmatched junction nucleotides: 9. Germline CDR1 is ENHRY and CDR2 is SYGVKD. CDR3 length equals 14 residues. The CDR3 loop is CAVNRQGNYNEQFF. The CDR3 coding sequence is TGTGCCGTAAATAGACAGGGGAACTACAATGAGCAGTTCTTC.

A few counts support this clone. The chain recombines TRBV13 with TRBJ2-1; D unclear. The CDR3 has 17 residues. Germline V gene data show CDR1 as PRHDT and CDR2 as FYEKMQ (reference sequence). The V and J ends lost 1 base and 8 bases respectively, with 21 bases between them. The CDR3 nucleotides read TGTGCCAGCAGCTTAGAACTGATGACGGAGTCGGGCGATGAGCAGTTCTTC. It translates to CASSLELMTESGDEQFF.

This clone was seen only a few times. The chain has TRBV11-1 and TRBJ2-4, with D possibly TRBD1 on 6 matching bases. V was cut by 2 bases and J by 7 bases, with 12 bases left in between. The CDR3 extends over 14 amino acids. From germline, CDR1 is SGHAT and CDR2 FQDESV (reference sequence). CDR3 nucleotide sequence: TGTGCCAGCAGCTTATCGGCAGGGGAGAACATTCAGTACTTC. It is translated as CASSLSAGENIQYF.

The CDR3 nucleotides are TGTGCCAGCAGCACTTACCGCAGCTATAATTCACCCCTCCACTTT. The encoded protein is CASSTYRSYNSPLHF. This sequence joins TRBV7-8 and TRBJ1-6; unclear D gene. Germline V CDR1 and CDR2: SGHVS, FQNEAQ. CDR3 length: 15 amino acids. Trimming left V 5 bases short and J 3 bases short, with 11 bases between.

The rearrangement links TRBV15 to TRBJ2-5, with no clear D. CDR1 LNHNV and CDR2 YYDKDF come from the germline V gene (reference sequence). The V and J ends lost 3 bases and 3 bases respectively, with 8 bases between them. This CDR3 has 13 residues. CDR3 DNA sequence: TGTGCCACCAGCAGGGGCACCGAAGAGACCCAGTACTTC. This gives the protein CATSRGTEETQYF.

V and J are TRBV5-6 and TRBJ2-3, with D hard to call. CDR3 size: 11 residues. Germline loops: CDR1 SGHDT, CDR2 YYEEEE. V lost 2 bases, J lost 5 bases, and 3 bases lay in between. CDR3: CASSFLDTQYF. The CDR3 DNA follows: TGTGCCAGCAGCTTTTTAGATACGCAGTATTTT. Based on the CDR3 plus reference TRBV5-6 and TRBJ2-3, the full variable domain is DAGVTQSPTHLIKTRGQQVTLRCSPKSGHDTVSWYQQALGQGPQFIFQYYEEEERQRGNFPDRFSGHQFPNYSSELNVNALLLGDSALYLCASSFLDTQYFGPGTRLTVL.

This clone showed up just a few times. The chain carries TRBV11-2 and TRBJ1-2; TRBD1 agrees at 8 bases. V shed 3 bases, J shed 3 bases, and the junction held 6 bases outside the gene matches. CDR1 and CDR2 (germline): SGHAT, FQNNGV. CDR3 length equals 15 residues. The CDR3 DNA reads as TGTGCCAGCAGCTTGGGCAGGGGGCGGCACTATGGCTACACCTTC. Its protein product is CASSLGRGRHYGYTF.

V and J are TRBV7-2 and TRBJ2-6, with D possibly being TRBD2 (6 bases). V gave up 1 base and J gave up 3 bases, with 13 bases separating them. Germline loops: CDR1 SGHTA, CDR2 FQGNSA. There are 17 residues in the CDR3. DNA of the CDR3: TGTGCCAGCAGCTTAGTCGGAGGGGCTTATGGGGCCAACGTCCTGACTTTC. This gives the protein CASSLVGGAYGANVLTF.

The chain employs TRBV5-4 and TRBJ1-2; possibly TRBD1 for D (5 bases). Germline V CDR1 and CDR2: SGHNT, YYREEE (reference sequence). CDR3 length equals 14 residues. Trimming removed 0 bases from V and 4 bases from J, with 10 bases in between. CDR3 DNA: TGTGCCAGCAGCTTGGCCGCCAGGGCCTATGGCTACACCTTC. As protein: CASSLAARAYGYTF.

The chain is built from TRBV28 and TRBJ2-7, with 9 bases identical to TRBD1. V lost 1 base, J lost 2 bases, and 3 bases stayed unmatched. There are 15 residues in the CDR3. CDR1 is MDHEN, CDR2 SYDVKM, per germline. This CDR3 reads CASSLSRTGAYEQYF. CDR3 bases: TGTGCCAGCAGTTTATCTCGGACAGGGGCCTACGAGCAGTACTTC.

Only a few counts were recorded for this clone. In nucleotides, the CDR3 is TGTGCCAGCAGCATCGACAGTAATTCACCCCTCCACTTT. The encoded protein is CASSIDSNSPLHF. The V and J genes are TRBV21-1 and TRBJ1-6; TRBD1, the D gene given by the table, was not confirmed from the DNA. TRBV21-1 is termed a pseudogene. The CDR3 is 13 residues long.

The chain links TRBV20-1 to TRBJ2-7, with a possible D match to TRBD1 (5 bases). Trimming pared 1 base from V and 6 bases from J, leaving 7 bases between. Germline V CDR1 and CDR2: DFQATT, SNEGSKA (reference sequence). The CDR3 sequence is 11 residues long. The DNA of the CDR3 is TGCAGTGCTAGAGTTAGGGGCGAGCAGTACTTC. It is translated as CSARVRGEQYF.

This clone was picked up one time. The genes are TRBV7-8 and TRBJ2-5, with 9 bases lining up with TRBD1. Unmatched junction bases numbered 6, after V lost 5 bases and J lost 5 bases. Germline CDR1 and CDR2: SGHVS and FQNEAQ. There are 14 residues in the CDR3. CDR3 in amino acids: CASSKGQGVETQYF. The CDR3 bases are TGTGCCAGCAGCAAGGGACAGGGTGTTGAGACCCAGTACTTC.